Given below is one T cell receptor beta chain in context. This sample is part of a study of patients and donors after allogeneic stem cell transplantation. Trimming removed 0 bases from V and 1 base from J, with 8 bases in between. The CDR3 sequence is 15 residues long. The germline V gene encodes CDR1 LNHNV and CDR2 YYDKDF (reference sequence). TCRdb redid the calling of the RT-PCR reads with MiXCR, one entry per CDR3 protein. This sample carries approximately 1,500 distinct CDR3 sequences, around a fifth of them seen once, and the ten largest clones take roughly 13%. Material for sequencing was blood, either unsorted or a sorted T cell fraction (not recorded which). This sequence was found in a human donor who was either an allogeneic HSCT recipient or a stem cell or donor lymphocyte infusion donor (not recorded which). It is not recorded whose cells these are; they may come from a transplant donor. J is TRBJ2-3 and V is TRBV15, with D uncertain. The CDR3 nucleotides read TGTGCCACCAGCAGAGATTTTGGGGGCACAGATACGCAGTATTTT. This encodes CATSRDFGGTDTQYF. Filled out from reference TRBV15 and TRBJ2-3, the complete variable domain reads DAMVIQNPRYQVTQFGKPVTLSCSQTLNHNVMYWYQQKSSQAPKLLFHYYDKDFNNEADTPDNFQSRRPNTSFCFLDIRSPGLGDTAMYLCATSRDFGGTDTQYFGPGTRLTVL.